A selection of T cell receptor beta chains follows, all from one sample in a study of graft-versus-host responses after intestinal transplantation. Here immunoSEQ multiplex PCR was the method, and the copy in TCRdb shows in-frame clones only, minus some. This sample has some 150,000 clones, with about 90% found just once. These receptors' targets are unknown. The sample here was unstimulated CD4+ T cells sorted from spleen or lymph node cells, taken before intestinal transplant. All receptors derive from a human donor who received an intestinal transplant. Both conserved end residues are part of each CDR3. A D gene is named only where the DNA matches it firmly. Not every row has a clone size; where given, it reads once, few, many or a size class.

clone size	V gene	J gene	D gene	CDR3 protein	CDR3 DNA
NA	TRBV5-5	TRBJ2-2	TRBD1	CASSPDRGNTGELFF	TGTGCCAGCAGCCCGGACAGGGGGAACACCGGGGAGCTGTTTTTT
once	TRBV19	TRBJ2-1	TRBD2	CASTAAGHNEQFF	TGTGCCAGTACCGCAGCGGGACACAATGAGCAGTTCTTC
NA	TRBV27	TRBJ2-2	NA	CASSSPSRAIGELFF	TGTGCCAGCAGTTCCCCCAGCAGGGCGATCGGGGAGCTGTTTTTT
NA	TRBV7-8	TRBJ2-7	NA	CASSLDIYEQYF	TGTGCCAGCAGCTTAGACATCTACGAGCAGTACTTC
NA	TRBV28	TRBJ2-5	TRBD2	CASSSLAGETQYF	TGTGCCAGCAGCTCCTTAGCGGGAGAGACCCAGTACTTC
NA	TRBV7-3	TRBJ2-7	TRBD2	CASSPGLAGINEQYF	TGTGCCAGCAGCCCGGGACTAGCGGGGATCAACGAGCAGTACTTC
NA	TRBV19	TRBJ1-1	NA	CATTRRGKNTEAFF	TGTGCCACCACCCGCCGGGGCAAGAACACTGAAGCTTTCTTT
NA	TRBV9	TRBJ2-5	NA	CASSVGQFRETQYF	TGTGCCAGCAGCGTAGGACAGTTCCGAGAGACCCAGTACTTC
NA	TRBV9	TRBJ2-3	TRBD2	CASSVVAGGDTQYF	TGTGCCAGCAGCGTAGTAGCGGGAGGCGATACGCAGTATTTT
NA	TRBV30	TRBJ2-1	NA	CAWRVGLHNEQFF	TGTGCCTGGAGGGTCGGACTCCACAATGAGCAGTTCTTC
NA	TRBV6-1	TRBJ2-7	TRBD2	CASSDSLAGDEQYF	TGTGCCAGCAGTGATTCTCTAGCGGGAGACGAGCAGTACTTC
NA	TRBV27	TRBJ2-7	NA	CASSLEGAYEQYF	TGTGCCAGCAGTTTAGAGGGCGCCTACGAGCAGTACTTC
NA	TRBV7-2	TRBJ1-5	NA	CASSFGPPWGNQPQHF	TGTGCCAGCAGCTTCGGACCTCCCTGGGGCAATCAGCCCCAGCATTTT
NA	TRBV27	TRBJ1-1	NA	CASSFNPMNTEAFF	TGTGCCAGCAGTTTTAACCCTATGAACACTGAAGCTTTCTTT
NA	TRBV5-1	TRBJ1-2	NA	CASSLQGQMRGPGGYTF	TGCGCCAGCAGTTTACAGGGACAAATGAGAGGGCCTGGGGGCTACACCTTC
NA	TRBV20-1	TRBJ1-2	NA	CSARDPYGYTF	TGCAGTGCTAGGGATCCCTATGGCTACACCTTC
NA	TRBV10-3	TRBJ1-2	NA	CAISGKRDSLNYGYTF	TGTGCCATCAGTGGTAAGAGGGACTCACTTAACTATGGCTACACCTTC
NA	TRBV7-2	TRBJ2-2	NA	CASSLPSQGATGELFF	TGTGCCAGCAGCTTACCGAGTCAGGGTGCTACCGGGGAGCTGTTTTTT
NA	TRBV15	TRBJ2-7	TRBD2	CATSRPSGSAYEQYF	TGTGCCACCAGCAGGCCTAGCGGGAGTGCCTACGAGCAGTACTTC
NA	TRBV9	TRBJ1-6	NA	CASSVRTDNSPLHF	TGTGCCAGCAGCGTACGGACAGATAATTCACCCCTCCACTTT
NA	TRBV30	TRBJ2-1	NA	CAWSAPSAAEQFF	TGTGCCTGGAGTGCACCTTCAGCGGCTGAGCAGTTCTTC
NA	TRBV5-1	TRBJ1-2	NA	CASSLDSLQGPRGGYTF	TGCGCCAGCAGCTTGGATAGCCTGCAGGGCCCTCGAGGTGGCTACACCTTC
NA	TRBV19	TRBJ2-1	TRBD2	CASRQLAGARNEQFF	TGTGCCAGTAGGCAACTAGCGGGAGCCCGCAATGAGCAGTTCTTC
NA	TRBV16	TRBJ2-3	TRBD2	CASSQFDRFSGRGTDTQYF	TGTGCCAGCAGCCAATTCGACCGTTTTAGCGGGAGGGGCACAGATACGCAGTATTTT
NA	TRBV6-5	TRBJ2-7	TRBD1	CASSYRDRGYEQYF	TGTGCCAGCAGTTATCGGGACAGGGGGTACGAGCAGTACTTC
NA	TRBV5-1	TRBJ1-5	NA	CASSLEVGRPPQHF	TGCGCCAGCAGCTTGGAGGTCGGCAGGCCGCCCCAGCATTTT
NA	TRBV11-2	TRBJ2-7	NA	CASSPLTQGYYEQYF	TGTGCCAGCAGCCCCCTAACCCAGGGATACTACGAGCAGTACTTC
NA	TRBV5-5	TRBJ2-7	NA	CASSPVPYEQYF	TGTGCCAGCAGCCCTGTCCCCTACGAGCAGTACTTC
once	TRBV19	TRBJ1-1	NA	CASSFGRPTEAFF	TGTGCCAGTAGTTTTGGCAGACCCACTGAAGCTTTCTTT
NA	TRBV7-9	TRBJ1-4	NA	CASSFGQDEKLFF	TGTGCCAGCAGCTTCGGTCAAGATGAAAAACTGTTTTTT
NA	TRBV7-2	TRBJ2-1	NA	CASNPDRNEQLF	TGTGCCAGCAACCCGGACCGGAATGAGCAGCTCTTC
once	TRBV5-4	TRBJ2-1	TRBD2	CASSLGTSGYNEQFF	TGTGCCAGCAGCCTCGGGACTAGCGGTTACAATGAGCAGTTCTTC
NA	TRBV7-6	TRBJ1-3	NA	CASSLAAGNTIYF	TGTGCCAGCAGCTTAGCGGCAGGAAACACCATATATTTT
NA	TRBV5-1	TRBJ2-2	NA	CASMGTGELFF	TGCGCCAGCATGGGGACCGGGGAGCTGTTTTTT
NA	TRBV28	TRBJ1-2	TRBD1	CASRTDRGYGYTF	TGTGCCAGCAGAACCGACAGGGGCTATGGCTACACCTTC
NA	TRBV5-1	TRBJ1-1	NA	CASSDGPRVPNTEAFF	TGCGCCAGCAGCGATGGACCCCGGGTGCCGAACACTGAAGCTTTCTTT
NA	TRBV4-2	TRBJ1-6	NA	CASSQEGLNSPLHF	TGTGCCAGCAGCCAAGAGGGGCTTAATTCACCCCTCCACTTT
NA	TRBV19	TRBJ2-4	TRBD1	CASRGQAKNIQYF	TGTGCCAGTAGGGGACAGGCCAAAAACATTCAGTACTTC
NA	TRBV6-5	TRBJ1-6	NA	CASSQPYNSPLHF	TGTGCCAGCAGCCAACCCTATAATTCACCCCTCCACTTT
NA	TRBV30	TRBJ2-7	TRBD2	CAWMWREGHEQYF	TGTGCCTGGATGTGGCGGGAGGGCCACGAGCAGTACTTC